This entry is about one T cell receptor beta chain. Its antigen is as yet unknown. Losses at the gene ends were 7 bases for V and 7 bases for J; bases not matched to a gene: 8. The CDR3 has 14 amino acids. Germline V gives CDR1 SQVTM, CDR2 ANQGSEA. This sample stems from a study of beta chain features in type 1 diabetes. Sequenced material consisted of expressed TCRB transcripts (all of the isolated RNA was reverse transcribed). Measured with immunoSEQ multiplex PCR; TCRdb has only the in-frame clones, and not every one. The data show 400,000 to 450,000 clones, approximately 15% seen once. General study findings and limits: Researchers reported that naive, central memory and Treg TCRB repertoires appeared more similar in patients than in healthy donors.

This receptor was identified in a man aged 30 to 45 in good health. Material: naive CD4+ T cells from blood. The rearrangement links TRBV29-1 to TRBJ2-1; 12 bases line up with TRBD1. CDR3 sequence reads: CSGGGQGAWNEQFF. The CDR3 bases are TGCAGCGGTGGGGGACAGGGGGCATGGAATGAGCAGTTCTTC.